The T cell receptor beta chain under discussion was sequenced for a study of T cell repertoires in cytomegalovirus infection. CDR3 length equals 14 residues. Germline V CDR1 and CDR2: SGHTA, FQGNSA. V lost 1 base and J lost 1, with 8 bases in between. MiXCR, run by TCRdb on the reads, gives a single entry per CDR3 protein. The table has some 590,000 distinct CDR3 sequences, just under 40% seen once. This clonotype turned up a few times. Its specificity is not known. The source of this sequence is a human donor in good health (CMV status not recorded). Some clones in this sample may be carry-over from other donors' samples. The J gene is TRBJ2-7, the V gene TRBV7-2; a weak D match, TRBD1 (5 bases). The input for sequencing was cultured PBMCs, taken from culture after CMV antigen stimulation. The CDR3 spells CASSLEPGSYEQYF. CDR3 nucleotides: TGTGCCAGCAGCTTAGAGCCAGGGTCCTACGAGCAGTACTTC.